Listed here are 30 T cell receptor beta chains from one sample, sequenced in a study of OX40 agonist ivuxolimab in advanced cancers. Only in-frame clones appear in the TCRdb table, and some are missing; sequencing was by immunoSEQ multiplex PCR. The sample records tens of thousands of clones, around nine tenths being singletons. The specimen comprised CD4+ or CD8+ T cells sorted from blood, sampled in a trial of the OX40 agonist ivuxolimab. These receptor sequences come from an adult with an advanced solid tumor such as melanoma, head and neck, liver or kidney cancer.

The rearrangement uses TRBV18 and TRBJ2-6; D is ambiguous. The CDR3 is 14 residues long. The V and J ends lost 5 bases and 4 bases respectively, with 9 bases between them. CDR1 is KGHSH and CDR2 is LQKENI in the germline V gene. The CDR3 loop reads CASSVERGANVLTF. CDR3 bases: TGTGCCAGCTCAGTAGAACGAGGGGCCAACGTCCTGACTTTC.

The CDR3 loop reads CASSYSGGSGYNEQFF. CDR3 nucleotides: TGTGCCAGCAGTTACTCGGGCGGGAGTGGGTACAATGAGCAGTTCTTC. The chain has TRBV6-6 and TRBJ2-1; 7 nucleotides line up with TRBD2. V lost 0 bases to trimming and J lost 4 bases; unmatched junction nucleotides: 6. This CDR3 region has 16 residues. Looked up from germline, CDR1 is MNHNY and CDR2 is SVGAGI (reference sequence).

The chain is built from TRBV7-2 and TRBJ1-2; TRBD1 matches 8 bases. The V segment lost 10 bases and the J segment 4 bases; nucleotides outside the gene matches: 8. The CDR3 is 13 amino acids. Germline V CDR1 and CDR2: SGHTA, FQGNSA. The CDR3 nucleotides read TGTGCCACGTCCGACAGGGGAGCCTATGGCTACACCTTC. Translated: CATSDRGAYGYTF.

The chain carries TRBV30 and TRBJ1-2; D uncertain. The CDR3 spans 13 residues. The ends were cut back, 7 bases at V and 2 bases at J, with 14 bases in the middle. CDR1 is GTSNPN and CDR2 is SVGIG in the germline V gene (reference sequence). The CDR3 DNA reads TGTGCCTCCACGTTGGGGTCGAACTATGGCTACACCTTC. Protein sequence: CASTLGSNYGYTF.

The V call is TRBV5-1, the J call TRBJ1-1, with D possibly TRBD1 on 5 matching bases. CDR1 is SGHRS and CDR2 is YFSETQ in the germline V gene. The CDR3 is 13 amino acids. Trimming stripped 3 bases from V and 5 bases from J, with 11 bases between. The CDR3 reads CASSYSGATEAFF. The CDR3 DNA sequence: TGCGCCAGCAGCTACTCCGGGGCAACTGAAGCTTTCTTT.

The chain links TRBV4-1 to TRBJ2-7; D unresolved. Trimming took 2 bases from V and 5 from J, leaving 16 bases between them. Germline loops: CDR1 MGHRA, CDR2 YSYEKL. The CDR3 totals 15 residues. CDR3 region: CASSQILSGDDEQYF. The DNA for the CDR3 is TGCGCCAGCAGCCAAATCCTCTCTGGGGATGACGAGCAGTACTTC.

The gene calls are TRBV6-5 and TRBJ2-7, with D perhaps being TRBD1 or TRBD2 (5 bases each). With 7 bases removed from V and 6 bases from J, the gap between germline ends came to 19 bases. This CDR3 spans 14 amino acids. From germline, CDR1 is MNHEY and CDR2 SVGAGI. CDR3 DNA sequence: TGTGCCAGCAAGTTGGGACCGCGAACAGGCGAGCAGTACTTC. Translated: CASKLGPRTGEQYF.

The rearrangement uses TRBV6-6 and TRBJ1-1; 9 bases are shared with TRBD1. V was pared by 5 bases and J by 6 bases, with 7 bases of the junction left unmatched. CDR3 length equals 14 residues. Germline V gene lookup returns CDR1 MNHNY and CDR2 SVGAGI (reference sequence). Written as DNA, the CDR3 is TGTGCCAGCAGTCCCTGGGACAGGGTAGCTGAAGCTTTCTTT. Amino acids: CASSPWDRVAEAFF.

The J gene is TRBJ2-2, the V gene TRBV5-1; D may match TRBD1 or TRBD2 (5 bases each). The CDR3 totals 16 residues. Germline CDR1 and CDR2: SGHRS and YFSETQ. Trimming removed 0 bases at V and 0 bases at J, with 9 bases between. The CDR3 reads CASSLAVGANTGELFF. The CDR3 region has the DNA TGCGCCAGCAGCTTGGCGGTGGGGGCGAACACCGGGGAGCTGTTTTTT.

The chain couples TRBV6-1 to TRBJ1-5; D is possibly TRBD1 (5 bases). Germline lookup yields CDR1 MNHNS and CDR2 SASEGT. The CDR3 has 12 residues. Trimming shortened V by 6 bases and J by 4 bases, and 7 bases separated the two germline ends. CDR3 coding DNA: TGTGCCAGCAGGGGACCTAATCAGCCCCAGCATTTT. Amino acids: CASRGPNQPQHF.

The rearrangement uses TRBV7-9 and TRBJ2-5, with TRBD1 identical over 7 bases. The CDR3 is made up of 17 amino acids. With 1 base clipped from V and 0 bases from J, the junction kept 8 bases outside the gene matches. The germline CDR1 and CDR2 sequences are SEHNR and FQNEAQ (reference sequence). The CDR3 nucleotides read TGTGCCAGCAGCTTAGATAAGGGACAGCGGCACCAAGAGACCCAGTACTTC. The encoded protein is CASSLDKGQRHQETQYF.

The rearrangement joins TRBV5-1 to TRBJ2-1; the D gene is possibly TRBD2 (6 bases). The ends were cut back, 4 bases at V and 8 bases at J, with 25 bases in the middle. CDR3 length: 17 residues. Germline V lookup: CDR1 SGHRS, CDR2 YFSETQ. The CDR3 region has the DNA TGCGCCAGCAGCACTCTTGGGGGGAACTCAGCAGTGGATGAGCAGTTCTTC. This gives the protein CASSTLGGNSAVDEQFF.

The chain has TRBV2 and TRBJ2-5; D might be TRBD2 (5 bases). Per the germline V gene, CDR1 is SNHLY and CDR2 is FYNNEI. With 8 bases removed from V and 1 base from J, the gap between germline ends came to 11 bases. The CDR3 loop spans 13 amino acids. CDR3 protein: CASAWELQETQYF. CDR3 nucleotide sequence: TGTGCCAGCGCCTGGGAGCTCCAAGAGACCCAGTACTTC. The variable domain in full, with the rest retrieved from reference TRBV2 and TRBJ2-5, is EPEVTQTPSHQVTQMGQEVILRCVPISNHLYFYWYRQILGQKVEFLVSFYNNEISEKSEIFDDQFSVERPDGSNFTLKIRSTKLEDSAMYFCASAWELQETQYFGPGTRLLVL.

Only one count was recorded for this clone. The chain uses TRBV19 and TRBJ1-4; 7 nucleotides align to TRBD1. J lost 4 bases, V lost 6 bases, and 14 bases had no gene match. Germline CDR1 is LNHDA and CDR2 is SQIVND (reference sequence). The CDR3 extends over 17 amino acids. CDR3 loop: CASRSNPGQLFNEKLFF. In DNA, the CDR3 is TGTGCCAGTAGATCCAACCCGGGACAGCTATTTAATGAAAAACTGTTTTTT.

The V call is TRBV5-4, the J call TRBJ1-1; tentative D call: TRBD1 (5 bases). The CDR3 covers 15 residues. Trimming cost V 0 bases and J 5 bases, with 14 bases left between them. The germline V gene encodes CDR1 SGHNT and CDR2 YYREEE (reference sequence). The CDR3 DNA follows: TGTGCCAGCAGCTTGGCCTTGGGGGAAGGAACTGAAGCTTTCTTT. This codes for CASSLALGEGTEAFF.

J is TRBJ2-1 and V is TRBV6-6, with D uncertain. Germline CDR1 reads MNHNY; CDR2 reads SVGAGI (reference sequence). The CDR3 runs to 14 residues. Trimming took 4 bases from V and 7 from J, leaving 14 bases between them. As DNA, the CDR3 is TGTGCCAGCAGTTCCCCCCAGAGCAGGAATGAGCAGTTCTTC. Its translation: CASSSPQSRNEQFF.

This chain links TRBV7-2 with TRBJ1-5; weak D call: TRBD1 (5 bases). The CDR3 is 16 residues long. The germline CDR1 and CDR2 sequences are SGHTA and FQGNSA. Trimming took off 4 bases at V and 3 bases at J, with 16 bases between the two ends. CDR3 sequence: CASSSTQARNNQPQHF. Written as DNA, the CDR3 is TGTGCCAGCAGCTCAACACAGGCCCGTAACAATCAGCCCCAGCATTTT.

The rearrangement joins TRBV6-1 to TRBJ2-1; 8 bases are a match to TRBD2. Germline CDR1 is MNHNS and CDR2 is SASEGT. J gave up 0 bases and V 6 bases, and 4 bases lay outside the gene matches. The CDR3 loop spans 15 amino acids. This chain's CDR3 is CASRSGGSSYNEQFF. CDR3 nucleotide sequence: TGTGCCAGCAGGAGCGGGGGAAGCTCCTACAATGAGCAGTTCTTC.

CDR3 DNA sequence: TGTGCCAGCAGCTACTACAGGCGAGGCTATGGCTACACCTTC. Its protein product is CASSYYRRGYGYTF. This sequence joins TRBV5-4 and TRBJ1-2; possible D gene TRBD1, 5 bases. Germline V lookup: CDR1 SGHNT, CDR2 YYREEE (reference sequence). V lost 3 bases and J 4 bases, leaving 13 bases between the germline ends. The CDR3 spans 14 residues. The complete variable domain, with remaining parts taken from reference TRBV5-4 and TRBJ1-2, reads ETGVTQSPTHLIKTRGQQVTLRCSSQSGHNTVSWYQQALGQGPQFIFQYYREEENGRGNFPPRFSGLQFPNYSSELNVNALELDDSALYLCASSYYRRGYGYTFGSGTRLTVV.

This sequence joins TRBV5-1 and TRBJ1-5; 9 bases fit TRBD1. Germline loops: CDR1 SGHRS, CDR2 YFSETQ. V shed 4 bases, J shed 5 bases, and the junction held 7 bases outside the gene matches. The length of the CDR3 is 15 residues. The CDR3 DNA follows: TGCGCCAGCAGCGTGACAGGGGGGGACCATCAGCCCCAGCATTTT. Translating it yields CASSVTGGDHQPQHF.

Here the CDR3 reads CASSLQGASGANVLTF. The CDR3 bases are TGTGCCAGCTCATTACAGGGGGCGTCAGGGGCCAACGTCCTGACTTTC. The chain has TRBV18 and TRBJ2-6; 9 bases match TRBD1. Germline V gene lookup returns CDR1 KGHSH and CDR2 LQKENI. The ends lost 5 bases at V and 4 bases at J; junction bases unmatched: 6. The CDR3 consists of 16 residues.

Remarks on this clone: This specimen includes other DNA sequences encoding the same CDR3. The V and J genes are TRBV6-1 and TRBJ2-7, with D tentatively TRBD2 (6 bases). CDR1 is MNHNS and CDR2 is SASEGT in the germline V gene. This CDR3 has 14 residues. V dropped 2 bases and J dropped 7 bases, with 15 bases sitting between them. CDR3 nucleotide sequence: TGTGCCAGCAGTGAATTAGCAGGGAGGTATGAGCAGTACTTC. This codes for CASSELAGRYEQYF.

The CDR3: CASSLVPGDRSDYTF. As DNA, the CDR3 is TGCGCCAGCAGCTTGGTGCCCGGGGACAGATCGGACTACACCTTC. The J gene is TRBJ1-2, the V gene TRBV5-1, with TRBD1 identical over 7 bases. CDR1 is SGHRS and CDR2 is YFSETQ in the germline V gene. The V segment lost 0 bases and the J segment 10 bases; nucleotides outside the gene matches: 12. The CDR3 has 15 amino acids.

The gene calls are TRBV7-2 and TRBJ2-5, with D perhaps being TRBD1 or TRBD2 (6 bases each). In germline, CDR1 is SGHTA, CDR2 FQGNSA. Trimming pared 1 base from V and 4 bases from J, leaving 13 bases between. The CDR3 totals 15 residues. The chain's CDR3 is CASSLGLGGRETQYF. In DNA, the CDR3 is TGTGCCAGCAGCTTAGGCCTGGGGGGCCGAGAGACCCAGTACTTC.

V is TRBV7-6 and J is TRBJ1-2; no clear D. Germline V gene data show CDR1 as SGHVS and CDR2 as FNYEAQ. This CDR3 comprises 13 residues. V was clipped by 5 bases and J by 2 bases, with 9 bases between them. As DNA, the CDR3 is TGTGCCAGCAGCCCACAGTCCAACTATGGCTACACCTTC. It is translated as CASSPQSNYGYTF. The variable domain in full, completed from reference TRBV7-6 and TRBJ1-2, reads GAGVSQSPRYKVTKRGQDVALRCDPISGHVSLYWYRQALGQGPEFLTYFNYEAQQDKSGLPNDRFSAERPEGSISTLTIQRTEQRDSAMYRCASSPQSNYGYTFGSGTRLTVV.

This chain joins TRBV6-1 and TRBJ1-1, with no clear D. Germline CDR1 reads MNHNS; CDR2 reads SASEGT. Trimming took off 7 bases at V and 7 bases at J, with 16 bases between the two ends. The CDR3 extends over 13 amino acids. Written as DNA, the CDR3 is TGTGCCAGCACTTTCCCGACGGTTAGTGAAGCTTTCTTT. The encoded protein is CASTFPTVSEAFF.

This chain joins TRBV27 and TRBJ2-3; D call uncertain. Germline CDR1 and CDR2: MNHEY and SMNVEV (reference sequence). The CDR3 is made up of 14 amino acids. V lost 5 bases, J lost 0 bases, and 9 bases lay in between. The CDR3 DNA follows: TGTGCCAGCAGTCCAATAGGGAGCACAGATACGCAGTATTTT. Protein sequence: CASSPIGSTDTQYF.

CDR3 sequence reads: CASRNPGTLPNYGYTF. The CDR3 DNA sequence: TGTGCCAGCAGGAACCCCGGGACACTACCTAACTATGGCTACACCTTC. This chain connects TRBV28 to TRBJ1-2, with D maybe TRBD1 (6 bases). From germline, CDR1 is MDHEN and CDR2 SYDVKM. The CDR3 totals 16 residues. V shed 6 bases and J shed 0 bases, with 17 bases lying between them.

This chain joins TRBV6-5 and TRBJ1-2, with D perhaps matching TRBD1 (5 bases). The germline CDR1 and CDR2 sequences are MNHEY and SVGAGI. V lost 0 bases to trimming and J lost 7 bases, with 12 bases between them. The CDR3 totals 14 residues. CDR3 loop: CASSYSGAGGGYTF. DNA for the CDR3: TGTGCCAGCAGTTACTCGGGCGCCGGGGGTGGCTACACCTTC.

This clone showed up just once. The chain has TRBV5-4 and TRBJ1-2; 8 positions agree with TRBD1. Germline V gene data show CDR1 as SGHNT and CDR2 as YYREEE (reference sequence). The junction had 4 bases not matched to a gene; V was cut back by 4 bases and J by 2 bases. This CDR3 is built from 14 residues. Written as DNA, the CDR3 is TGTGCCAGCAGCGCCAACAGGGGGAACTATGGCTACACCTTC. Encoded protein: CASSANRGNYGYTF. Combining the CDR3 with reference TRBV5-4 and TRBJ1-2 gives the whole variable domain ETGVTQSPTHLIKTRGQQVTLRCSSQSGHNTVSWYQQALGQGPQFIFQYYREEENGRGNFPPRFSGLQFPNYSSELNVNALELDDSALYLCASSANRGNYGYTFGSGTRLTVV.